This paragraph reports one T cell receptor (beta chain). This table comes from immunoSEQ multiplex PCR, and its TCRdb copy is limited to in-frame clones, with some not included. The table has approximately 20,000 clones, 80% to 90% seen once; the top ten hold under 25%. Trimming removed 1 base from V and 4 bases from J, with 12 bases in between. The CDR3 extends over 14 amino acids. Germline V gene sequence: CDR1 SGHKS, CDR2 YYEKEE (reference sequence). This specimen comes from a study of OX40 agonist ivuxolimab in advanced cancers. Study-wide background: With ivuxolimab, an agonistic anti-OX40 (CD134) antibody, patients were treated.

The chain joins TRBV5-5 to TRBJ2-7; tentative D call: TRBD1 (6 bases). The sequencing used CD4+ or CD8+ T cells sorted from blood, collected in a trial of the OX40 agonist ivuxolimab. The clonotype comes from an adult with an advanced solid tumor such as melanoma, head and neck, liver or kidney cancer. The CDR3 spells CASSLYRVTYEQYF. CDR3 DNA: TGTGCCAGCAGCTTGTACAGGGTAACTTACGAGCAGTACTTC.